Each of the 8 T cell receptor beta chains below was sequenced from the same sample in a study of T cells in Graves' hyperthyroidism and ophthalmopathy. RNA transcripts yielded amplified TCR beta CDR3 regions. An initial round of RT-PCR targeting the TCR CDR3 relied on the HTBI primer set. TCRdb processed the multiplex PCR reads anew with MiXCR; each CDR3 protein has one entry. The sample holds about 600,000 distinct CDR3 sequences, 12% to 15% seen once. The specimen was blood. The receptors come from a woman under 30 with Graves' ophthalmopathy.

This chain uses TRBV20-1 with TRBJ1-1, with a tentative D call TRBD1 (5 bases). Germline-derived CDR1 and CDR2 are DFQATT and SNEGSKA (reference sequence). The CDR3 sequence is 14 residues long. With 1 base removed from V and 4 bases from J, the gap between germline ends came to 13 bases. CDR3 nucleotide sequence: TGCAGTGCTAGAGGGAGACCCGGGGGCACTGAAGCTTTCTTT. Protein: CSARGRPGGTEAFF.

This clonotype was seen repeatedly, ten times or more. The chain joins TRBV27 to TRBJ2-6; D may match TRBD1 or TRBD2 (5 bases each). Deletions cut 1 base from V and 1 base from J, with 11 bases between. The germline V gene has CDR1 MNHEY and CDR2 SMNVEV (reference sequence). This CDR3 spans 17 amino acids. The CDR3 bases are TGTGCCAGCAGTTTATGGGTTGGGGGTTCTGGGGCCAACGTCCTGACTTTC. Amino acid sequence: CASSLWVGGSGANVLTF.

There are many counts of this clonotype. The J gene is TRBJ2-1, the V gene TRBV9; 8 bases are shared with TRBD2. CDR3 length: 17 amino acids. Germline lookup yields CDR1 SGDLS and CDR2 YYNGEE. The V gene end was trimmed by 0 bases and the J gene end by 3 bases; junction bases not matched to a gene: 8. CDR3 loop: CASSVVPLAGSYNEQFF. DNA for the CDR3: TGTGCCAGCAGCGTAGTCCCTCTAGCGGGTAGCTACAATGAGCAGTTCTTC.

The chain joins TRBV10-3 to TRBJ2-1, with 14 bases matching TRBD2. Germline V gene sequence: CDR1 ENHRY, CDR2 SYGVKD. The CDR3 extends over 19 amino acids. Germline trimming cut 0 bases from V and 2 bases from J; bases unmatched to any gene: 6. The CDR3 sequence is CAISESGTSGSGAYNEQFF. CDR3 nucleotides: TGTGCCATCAGTGAGTCGGGGACTAGCGGGAGTGGGGCCTACAATGAGCAGTTCTTC.

In this sample, this clonotype turned up many times. V and J are TRBV28 and TRBJ2-1; D might be TRBD2 (6 bases). V lost 6 bases and J lost 8, with 29 bases in between. The CDR3 extends over 18 amino acids. The germline V gene encodes CDR1 MDHEN and CDR2 SYDVKM. CDR3 sequence reads: CASSGPSNPGAGGHEQFF. For the CDR3, the DNA is TGTGCCAGCAGCGGACCATCTAACCCCGGAGCGGGTGGCCATGAGCAGTTCTTC.

The chain uses TRBV10-3 and TRBJ1-2; D is perhaps TRBD1 (6 bases). Deletions cut 3 bases from V and 7 bases from J, with 15 bases between. The germline CDR1 and CDR2 sequences are ENHRY and SYGVKD. CDR3 length equals 14 residues. CDR3 sequence: CAISDVTGTLGYTF. For the CDR3, the DNA is TGTGCCATCAGTGACGTAACAGGGACCCTTGGCTACACCTTC.

This clonotype was observed many times. The chain is built from TRBV11-2 and TRBJ1-1; D is undetermined. Germline CDR1 SGHAT, CDR2 FQNNGV. The V end was cut by 3 bases, the J end by 3 bases, with 8 bases between. This CDR3 has 13 residues. CDR3 residues: CASSLVSYTEAFF. The CDR3 bases are TGTGCCAGCAGCTTGGTATCGTACACTGAAGCTTTCTTT.

The rearrangement uses TRBV10-3 and TRBJ2-6, with TRBD2 as a possible D gene (7 bases). Deletions cut 7 bases from V and 0 bases from J, with 19 bases between. The CDR3 extends over 18 amino acids. CDR1 and CDR2 from the germline V gene are ENHRY and SYGVKD. This chain's CDR3 is CAIKATGGIHSGANVLTF. CDR3 DNA: TGTGCCATCAAGGCCACGGGGGGCATCCACTCTGGGGCCAACGTCCTGACTTTC.